This T cell receptor (beta chain) was identified during a study of vaccination and CD4 T cells after COVID-19. Cultured CD4+ T cell DNA underwent sequencing with the Oncomine TCR Beta short-read assay. Genomic DNA from cultured CD4+ T cells was extracted. TCRdb re-called the PCR reads through MiXCR, storing one row per CDR3 protein. The sample contains fewer than 8,000 distinct CDR3 sequences, over 30% of which appear only once. On this clonotype: Its antigen is not identified.

Treatment described: approximately 9-day PBMC culture with coronavirus spike peptide pools or control peptides (ViraFEST assay). Ahead of the COVID-19 pandemic (2011-2018), the CD4+ T cells of the unexposed donor were collected. CDR3 length: 15 residues. J gave up 9 bases and V 2 bases, and 8 bases lay outside the gene matches. Germline CDR1 MDHEN, CDR2 SYDVKM. This chain joins TRBV28 and TRBJ2-1; 9 bases line up with TRBD2. The clonotype comes from a human donor in good health. The sequenced sample consisted of CD4+ T cells from blood, cultured in vitro. Here the CDR3 DNA reads TGTGCCAGCAGTTTAAGGGCTCTAGCGGGATTTGAGCAGTTCTTC. Translating it yields CASSLRALAGFEQFF.